Below, 28 T cell receptor beta chains from the same sample are listed, as sequenced in a study of human T cells and chemical hapten exposure. Unfractionated whole blood yielded total RNA. MiXCR was run by TCRdb on the 5' RACE reads, yielding one entry per CDR3 protein. The sample includes 130,000 or so distinct CDR3 sequences, around 4.1% of them seen just once. These receptors originate from a female donor in good health.

This clonotype appeared many times. The rearrangement links TRBV20-1 to TRBJ1-5, with unresolved D. Germline CDR1 DFQATT, CDR2 SNEGSKA (reference sequence). This CDR3 spans 14 amino acids. Trimming removed 0 bases from V and 1 base from J, with 7 bases in between. This chain's CDR3 is CSARDPGSNQPQHF. As DNA, the CDR3 is TGCAGTGCTAGAGACCCGGGGAGCAATCAGCCCCAGCATTTT.

Many counts were recorded for this clonotype. This chain links TRBV9 with TRBJ1-1; tentative D call: TRBD1 (6 bases). Germline V CDR1 and CDR2: SGDLS, YYNGEE. CDR3 length: 12 residues. The V end lost 3 bases, the J end lost 5 bases, and 8 bases lay between the germline ends. CDR3 nucleotides: TGTGCCAGCAGCGGGGACACGACTGAAGCTTTCTTT. It specifies CASSGDTTEAFF.

This clonotype has at least ten counts. This chain joins TRBV6-6 and TRBJ1-1; 7 bases are a match to TRBD1. The CDR3 runs to 16 residues. The J segment lost 5 bases and the V segment lost 2 bases, leaving 11 bases of the junction unmatched. Germline V gives CDR1 MNHNY, CDR2 SVGAGI (reference sequence). CDR3 bases: TGTGCCAGCAGTTACCCCTCACAGGGGTTAGGGACTGAAGCTTTCTTT. It encodes CASSYPSQGLGTEAFF.

Ten or more counts support this clonotype. This chain joins TRBV11-1 and TRBJ2-5; D is possibly TRBD2 (6 bases). Trimming cost V 5 bases and J 4 bases, with 23 bases left between them. The CDR3 covers 17 residues. Germline CDR1 SGHAT, CDR2 FQDESV (reference sequence). The chain's CDR3 is CASSPKLGARTTETQYF. The DNA for the CDR3 is TGTGCCAGCAGCCCCAAGCTGGGAGCGCGGACTACAGAGACCCAGTACTTC.

This clonotype was picked up many times. V and J are TRBV7-8 and TRBJ1-3, with TRBD1 as a possible D gene (5 bases). The CDR3 has 14 residues. The germline CDR1 and CDR2 sequences are SGHVS and FQNEAQ. Trimming shortened V by 6 bases and J by 4 bases, and 13 bases separated the two germline ends. CDR3: CASRPDRSGNTIYF. In DNA, the CDR3 is TGTGCCAGCAGACCAGACAGATCCGGAAACACCATATATTTT. The full variable domain, its missing parts supplied by reference TRBV7-8 and TRBJ1-3, is GAGVSQSPRYKVAKRGQDVALRCDPISGHVSLFWYQQALGQGPEFLTYFQNEAQLDKSGLPSDRFFAERPEGSVSTLKIQRTQQEDSAVYLCASRPDRSGNTIYFGEGSWLTVV.

The sample holds a few counts of this clonotype. A read error may be the cause here, since a much bigger clone is one base away. The DNA of the CDR3 is TGCAGTGCTAGAGACAGGACAGGGAGCGTCGCTGAAGCTTTCTTT. Protein sequence: CSARDRTGSVAEAFF. V gene TRBV20-1 combines with J gene TRBJ1-1; 8 bases match TRBD1. Trimming cost V 0 bases and J 6 bases; bases outside gene matches: 9. The length of the CDR3 is 15 residues. From germline, CDR1 is DFQATT and CDR2 SNEGSKA (reference sequence).

This clonotype was seen a few times. The V and J genes are TRBV20-1 and TRBJ1-1; a weak D match, TRBD1 (6 bases). Trimming removed 5 bases at V and 0 bases at J, with 10 bases between. The germline gives CDR1 DFQATT, CDR2 SNEGSKA (reference sequence). The CDR3 has 13 amino acids. The CDR3 DNA reads TGCAGTGCTTCGGACAGAATGAACACTGAAGCTTTCTTT. The encoded protein is CSASDRMNTEAFF.

This clonotype was counted many times. The chain joins TRBV9 to TRBJ2-5; the D is unclear. The germline V and J ends were trimmed by 3 bases and 5 bases, with 14 bases remaining between them. The germline gives CDR1 SGDLS, CDR2 YYNGEE. CDR3 length: 14 residues. The CDR3 bases are TGTGCCAGCAGCGCAGGCCTGCGATCGGAGACCCAGTACTTC. This translates into CASSAGLRSETQYF.

This clonotype was counted ten times or more. The CDR3 reads CASSWDRGSYEQYF. The CDR3 DNA sequence: TGTGCCAGCAGCTGGGACAGGGGATCTTACGAGCAGTACTTC. This chain links TRBV7-9 with TRBJ2-7; TRBD1 matches 10 bases. There are 14 residues in the CDR3. J was trimmed by 4 bases and V by 4 bases; bases with no gene match: 4. Germline V gene lookup returns CDR1 SEHNR and CDR2 FQNEAQ (reference sequence).

This clonotype has ten or more counts. The chain combines TRBV20-1 with TRBJ1-2; D gene unclear. Germline V gene sequence: CDR1 DFQATT, CDR2 SNEGSKA (reference sequence). CDR3 length: 13 amino acids. The V end was cut by 3 bases, the J end by 5 bases, with 13 bases between. CDR3 sequence (DNA): TGCAGTGCTAGTCCCGGCGGCGCTTATGGCTACACCTTC. Translation: CSASPGGAYGYTF.

This clonotype was recorded many times. The chain joins TRBV7-2 to TRBJ2-7; TRBD2 agrees at 9 bases. The CDR3 spans 14 residues. Germline assignment: CDR1 SGHTA and CDR2 FQGNSA. The V gene end was trimmed by 4 bases and the J gene end by 6 bases; junction bases not matched to a gene: 7. CDR3 loop: CASSYGVAGAEQYF. Written as DNA, the CDR3 is TGTGCCAGCAGCTACGGGGTAGCGGGGGCCGAGCAGTACTTC.

This clonotype was counted ten times or more. The V call is TRBV3-1, the J call TRBJ2-2, with 8 positions matching TRBD2. The CDR3 covers 16 residues. V trimming: 0 bases; J trimming: 6 bases; junction bases outside the gene matches: 6. From germline, CDR1 is LGHDT and CDR2 YNNKEL (reference sequence). The CDR3 nucleotides are TGTGCCAGCAGCCAAGATCAACCGGGGGGGGCCGGGGAGCTGTTTTTT. Translated, it gives CASSQDQPGGAGELFF.

At least ten counts were recorded for this clonotype. The V gene is TRBV18, the J gene TRBJ2-5; D gene uncertain. Deletions cut 3 bases from V and 3 bases from J, with 11 bases between. The CDR3 runs 14 residues. From germline, CDR1 is KGHSH and CDR2 LQKENI. The CDR3 loop reads CASSPDRAKETQYF. The CDR3 bases are TGTGCCAGCTCACCGGATCGGGCGAAAGAGACCCAGTACTTC.

This clonotype was counted ten times or more. The chain links TRBV6-2 or TRBV6-3 to TRBJ2-7, with 7 bases lining up with TRBD2. CDR3 length: 14 residues. V shed 0 bases, J shed 5 bases, and the junction held 4 bases outside the gene matches. Germline CDR1 and CDR2: MNHEY and SVGEGT. CDR3 residues: CASSYSSGADEQYF. DNA for the CDR3: TGTGCCAGCAGTTACTCAAGCGGGGCCGACGAGCAGTACTTC.

There are a few counts of this clonotype. The V and J genes are TRBV9 and TRBJ2-1; D may be TRBD1 or TRBD2 (5 bases each). Per the germline V gene, CDR1 is SGDLS and CDR2 is YYNGEE. The CDR3 runs 15 residues. Trimming removed 0 bases from V and 10 bases from J, with 17 bases in between. The CDR3 bases are TGTGCCAGCAGCGTAGCTCCGGGACGGGCCAGGGAGCAGTTCTTC. This codes for CASSVAPGRAREQFF.

This clonotype was seen repeatedly, ten times or more. DNA of the CDR3: TGTGCCAGCAGTTCTGACGCAACTAATGAAAAACTGTTTTTT. This sequence encodes CASSSDATNEKLFF. The chain carries TRBV27 and TRBJ1-4; D gene unclear. The CDR3 runs 14 residues. Germline V gives CDR1 MNHEY, CDR2 SMNVEV (reference sequence). Trimming pared 4 bases from V and 0 bases from J, leaving 6 bases between.

The chain recombines TRBV7-2 with TRBJ2-3; D unclear. In germline, CDR1 is SGHTA, CDR2 FQGNSA. The CDR3 consists of 13 residues. The V end was cut by 1 base, the J end by 5 bases, with 7 bases between. The CDR3 sequence is CASSLGCGDTQYF. CDR3 bases: TGTGCCAGCAGCTTAGGCTGTGGAGATACGCAGTATTTT.

This clonotype has just a few counts. CDR3 coding DNA: TGTCCCCTCTGGGCAGGGGAGAACACTGAAGCTTTCTTT. Its protein product is CPLWAGENTEAFF. V gene TRBV7-7 combines with J gene TRBJ1-1, with a tentative D call TRBD1 (6 bases). The germline V gene has CDR1 SSHAT and CDR2 FNYEAQ (reference sequence). The CDR3 contains 13 residues.

This clonotype has more than one count but fewer than ten. The chain couples TRBV4-1 to TRBJ1-5; D ambiguous. CDR3 size: 17 residues. Germline V CDR1 and CDR2: MGHRA, YSYEKL. The germline V and J ends were trimmed by 2 bases and 2 bases, with 16 bases remaining between them. The CDR3 region is CASSQIDLGFGNQPQHF. The CDR3 DNA is TGCGCCAGCAGCCAAATCGATCTGGGGTTTGGCAATCAGCCCCAGCATTTT.

This clonotype was recorded many times. The chain links TRBV7-2 to TRBJ1-4; 8 bases are shared with TRBD1. CDR3 length: 14 residues. With 5 bases clipped from V and 7 bases from J, the junction kept 6 bases outside the gene matches. The germline V gene has CDR1 SGHTA and CDR2 FQGNSA. As DNA, the CDR3 is TGTGCCAGCAGCCGGACAGGGTCGGGTGAAAAACTGTTTTTT. Encoded protein: CASSRTGSGEKLFF.

Many counts were recorded for this clonotype. The chain couples TRBV2 to TRBJ1-2, with unresolved D. Germline CDR1 is SNHLY and CDR2 is FYNNEI. The germline V and J ends were trimmed by 6 bases and 7 bases, with 15 bases remaining between them. This CDR3 region has 13 residues. The CDR3 DNA reads as TGTGCCAGCAGCAATAATTTTGAAACTGGCTACACCTTC. Its protein is CASSNNFETGYTF.

This clonotype was seen more than once but under ten times. The J gene is TRBJ2-7, the V gene TRBV3-1; 12 nucleotides agree with TRBD2. Trimming cost V 1 base and J 3 bases; bases outside gene matches: 4. The CDR3 contains 16 residues. In germline, CDR1 is LGHDT, CDR2 YNNKEL (reference sequence). The CDR3 spells CASSQGGLAGRYEQYF. The CDR3 bases are TGTGCCAGCAGCCAAGGAGGACTAGCGGGACGCTACGAGCAGTACTTC.

In its sample, this clonotype was seen many times. The CDR3 DNA reads as TGTGCCAGCAGCTCCTCGAGGACTGAAGCTTTCTTT. This sequence encodes CASSSSRTEAFF. This chain connects TRBV5-6 to TRBJ1-1; D ambiguous. The V and J ends lost 3 bases and 5 bases respectively, with 8 bases between them. The germline V gene encodes CDR1 SGHDT and CDR2 YYEEEE. The CDR3 spans 12 residues.

This clonotype was counted at least ten times. CDR3: CASSTPQGRDTGELFF. CDR3 bases: TGTGCCAGCAGCACGCCCCAGGGGCGTGATACCGGGGAGCTGTTTTTT. The V and J genes are TRBV11-1 and TRBJ2-2; D perhaps matches TRBD1 (6 bases). The V end lost 5 bases, the J end lost 5 bases, and 18 bases lay between the germline ends. This CDR3 region has 16 residues. Germline CDR1 reads SGHAT; CDR2 reads FQDESV (reference sequence).

This clonotype was counted ten times or more. This chain joins TRBV2 and TRBJ2-3; TRBD2 matches 11 bases. This CDR3 spans 17 amino acids. Trimming at V came to 3 bases and at J to 8 bases, leaving 13 bases not matched to a gene. The germline gives CDR1 SNHLY, CDR2 FYNNEI. Written as DNA, the CDR3 is TGTGCCAGCAGTGAGCCGGGTAGCGGGGGGGCCATCGTTACGCAGTATTTT. Translating it yields CASSEPGSGGAIVTQYF.

This clonotype appeared many times. This sequence joins TRBV20-1 and TRBJ1-1; D perhaps matches TRBD1 (5 bases). This CDR3 has 15 residues. With 5 bases removed from V and 0 bases from J, the gap between germline ends came to 16 bases. Germline-derived CDR1 and CDR2 are DFQATT and SNEGSKA (reference sequence). In nucleotides, the CDR3 is TGCAGTGCTGATTGGGGGGTGCCGATGAACACTGAAGCTTTCTTT. Amino acids: CSADWGVPMNTEAFF.

This clonotype was seen at least ten times. The genes are TRBV5-1 and TRBJ1-1; D might be TRBD1 (5 bases). V lost 2 bases and J 5 bases, leaving 16 bases between the germline ends. Germline-derived CDR1 and CDR2 are SGHRS and YFSETQ. The CDR3 runs 15 residues. The CDR3 bases are TGCGCCAGCAGCTTACGGGTTCTGGGGGGGACTGAAGCTTTCTTT. This sequence encodes CASSLRVLGGTEAFF. The full variable domain, with the rest looked up from reference TRBV5-1 and TRBJ1-1, is KAGVTQTPRYLIKTRGQQVTLSCSPISGHRSVSWYQQTPGQGLQFLFEYFSETQRNKGNFPGRFSGRQFSNSRSEMNVSTLELGDSALYLCASSLRVLGGTEAFFGQGTRLTVV.

This clonotype was observed at least ten times. The rearrangement joins TRBV7-2 to TRBJ1-3, with D unclear. Trimming took off 2 bases at V and 2 bases at J, with 10 bases between the two ends. The V gene's germline CDR1 is SGHTA and CDR2 FQGNSA. CDR3 size: 15 residues. As DNA, the CDR3 is TGTGCCAGCAGCTTATCTGATGGCCCTGGAAACACCATATATTTT. Translation gives CASSLSDGPGNTIYF. The full variable domain, with the rest looked up from reference TRBV7-2 and TRBJ1-3, is GAGVSQSPSNKVTEKGKDVELRCDPISGHTALYWYRQSLGQGLEFLIYFQGNSAPDKSGLPSDRFSAERTGGSVSTLTIQRTQQEDSAVYLCASSLSDGPGNTIYFGEGSWLTVV.